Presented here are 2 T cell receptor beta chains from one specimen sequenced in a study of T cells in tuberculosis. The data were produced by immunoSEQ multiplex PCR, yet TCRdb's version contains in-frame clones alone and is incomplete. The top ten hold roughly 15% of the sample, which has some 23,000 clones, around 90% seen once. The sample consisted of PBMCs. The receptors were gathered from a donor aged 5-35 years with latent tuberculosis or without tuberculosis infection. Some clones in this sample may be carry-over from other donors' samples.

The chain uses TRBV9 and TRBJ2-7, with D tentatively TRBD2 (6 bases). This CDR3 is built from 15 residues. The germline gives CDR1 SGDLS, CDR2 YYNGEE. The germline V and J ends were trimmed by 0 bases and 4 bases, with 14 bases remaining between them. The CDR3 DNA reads TGTGCCAGCAGCGTAGATCGAGCGGGCCCGTACGAGCAGTACTTC. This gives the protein CASSVDRAGPYEQYF.

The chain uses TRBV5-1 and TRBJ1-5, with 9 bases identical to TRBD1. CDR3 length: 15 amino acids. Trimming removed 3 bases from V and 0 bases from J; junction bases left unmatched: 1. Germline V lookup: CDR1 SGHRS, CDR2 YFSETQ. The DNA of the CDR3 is TGCGCCAGCAGCTGGACAGGGGATAGCAATCAGCCCCAGCATTTT. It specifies CASSWTGDSNQPQHF.